The T cell receptor beta chain described here comes from a study of tumor and adjacent non-tumor tissue in lung cancer. The template was RNA from unsorted bulk tissue. This CDR3 spans 16 amino acids. Germline-derived CDR1 and CDR2 are SGHDN and FVKESK. The library came from three nested PCR rounds adapted from ARM-PCR protocols. TCRdb re-derived calls from the multiplex PCR reads in MiXCR, one entry per CDR3 protein. The table lists over 100,000 distinct CDR3 sequences, about 75% of them singletons. As regards this clonotype: Its antigen is undetermined. A much more abundant neighbour one base away suggests this may be a read error.

Study-wide points: Significantly higher TCR diversity was found in tumor than normal lung. Higher tumor TCR diversity was associated with shorter survival.

The chain is built from TRBV14 and TRBJ2-5, with TRBD1 matching over 9 bases. Sequencing used lung tumor tissue. This sequence was found in a woman in her sixties or seventies with non-small cell lung cancer. The chain's CDR3 is CASSQGQGGVMETHYF. The DNA of the CDR3 is TGTGCCAGCAGCCAAGGACAGGGGGGCGTTATGGAGACCCATTACTTC.